The 22 T cell receptor beta chains below come from one sample, sequenced in a study of shared clonotypes between healthy human individuals. Repertoires were generated with immunoSEQ multiplex PCR, while TCRdb's copy carries only in-frame clones and drops some. There are about 120,000 clones in the sample; 68% occur only once, and over 20% lies in the top ten. The sample was memory CD8+ T cells sorted from blood. Subset meaning: CD45RO+ cells pooled with CCR7-negative TemRA cells. These receptors were obtained from a woman in her 30s in good health.

The chain combines TRBV2 with TRBJ2-2; D assignment may be TRBD1 or TRBD2 (5 bases each). Germline V lookup: CDR1 SNHLY, CDR2 FYNNEI. V shed 11 bases and J shed 6 bases, with 16 bases lying between them. The CDR3 is made up of 13 amino acids. The CDR3 sequence is CAARVRDAGELFF. DNA for the CDR3: TGTGCCGCCAGGGTGAGGGATGCCGGGGAGCTGTTTTTT.

A note on this clone: This specimen includes other DNA sequences encoding the same CDR3. The chain employs TRBV10-3 and TRBJ2-7, with 8 bases that match TRBD2. CDR3 length: 12 residues. The germline gives CDR1 ENHRY, CDR2 SYGVKD. With 9 bases clipped from V and 0 bases from J, the junction kept 1 base outside the gene matches. The CDR3 DNA sequence: TGTGCCATAGGACTAGCCTCCTACGAGCAGTACTTC. As protein: CAIGLASYEQYF.

This clone was observed a handful of times. The chain couples TRBV5-6 to TRBJ2-7, with D possibly being TRBD1 (6 bases). Trimming stripped 4 bases from V and 4 bases from J, with 15 bases between. The CDR3 is 14 amino acids. Germline V CDR1 and CDR2: SGHDT, YYEEEE. CDR3 residues: CASSQGLAVYEQYF. CDR3 coding DNA: TGTGCCAGCAGCCAGGGGCTAGCCGTATACGAGCAGTACTTC.

This chain links TRBV30 with TRBJ1-4; the D gene is possibly TRBD1 (5 bases). The V and J ends lost 1 base and 8 bases respectively, with 14 bases between them. CDR1 is GTSNPN and CDR2 is SVGIG in the germline V gene (reference sequence). The CDR3 is 14 residues long. The CDR3 here is CAWSAFSTGEKLFF. For the CDR3, the DNA is TGTGCCTGGAGTGCGTTTTCTACAGGAGAAAAACTGTTTTTT. The full variable domain, with the rest looked up from reference TRBV30 and TRBJ1-4, is SQTIHQWPATLVQPVGSPLSLECTVEGTSNPNLYWYRQAAGRGLQLLFYSVGIGQISSEVPQNLSASRPQDRQFILSSKKLLLSDSGFYLCAWSAFSTGEKLFFGSGTQLSVL.

About this clone: This same CDR3 is encoded by further DNA sequences in the sample. V gene TRBV6-1 combines with J gene TRBJ1-4; no clear D gene. The CDR3 totals 15 residues. Germline V lookup: CDR1 MNHNS, CDR2 SASEGT. V shed 5 bases and J shed 0 bases, with 10 bases lying between them. In DNA form, the CDR3 reads TGTGCCAGCAGTCCCGGGCCGGCAACTAATGAAAAACTGTTTTTT. Its translation: CASSPGPATNEKLFF.

The V call is TRBV5-1, the J call TRBJ1-1; D is ambiguous. Looked up from germline, CDR1 is SGHRS and CDR2 is YFSETQ. V was clipped by 0 bases and J by 7 bases, with 7 bases between them. The CDR3 extends over 12 amino acids. CDR3 sequence reads: CASSLEGIEAFF. CDR3 nucleotides: TGCGCCAGCAGCTTGGAAGGGATTGAAGCTTTCTTT. Combining the CDR3 with reference TRBV5-1 and TRBJ1-1 gives the whole variable domain KAGVTQTPRYLIKTRGQQVTLSCSPISGHRSVSWYQQTPGQGLQFLFEYFSETQRNKGNFPGRFSGRQFSNSRSEMNVSTLELGDSALYLCASSLEGIEAFFGQGTRLTVV.

V is TRBV19 and J is TRBJ1-2; no clear D. Deletions cut 2 bases from V and 2 bases from J, with 9 bases between. Germline V lookup: CDR1 LNHDA, CDR2 SQIVND (reference sequence). This CDR3 is built from 14 residues. CDR3 sequence reads: CASSISDSNYGYTF. DNA for the CDR3: TGTGCCAGTAGTATAAGCGACTCCAACTATGGCTACACCTTC.

The chain recombines TRBV9 with TRBJ1-5; possibly TRBD1 for D (6 bases). Trimming pared 0 bases from V and 3 bases from J, leaving 10 bases between. Germline CDR1 and CDR2: SGDLS and YYNGEE. This CDR3 comprises 15 residues. The CDR3 DNA reads as TGTGCCAGCAGCGTAGAGGGGGTCATCAATCAGCCCCAGCATTTT. Protein sequence: CASSVEGVINQPQHF.

This clone came up once. The chain has TRBV7-2 and TRBJ2-5, with 7 bases fitting TRBD1. Germline CDR1 is SGHTA and CDR2 is FQGNSA. J gave up 4 bases and V 6 bases, and 11 bases lay outside the gene matches. The CDR3 runs to 15 residues. CDR3 in amino acids: CASSHQQGTLETQYF. The CDR3, as DNA: TGTGCCAGCAGTCACCAACAGGGGACCCTAGAGACCCAGTACTTC. Supplemented by reference TRBV7-2 and TRBJ2-5, the full variable domain reads GAGVSQSPSNKVTEKGKDVELRCDPISGHTALYWYRQSLGQGLEFLIYFQGNSAPDKSGLPSDRFSAERTGGSVSTLTIQRTQQEDSAVYLCASSHQQGTLETQYFGPGTRLLVL.

Written as DNA, the CDR3 is TGTGCCAGCAGGCCTAGGGCCAGGATGGTCTATGGCTACACCTTC. It translates to CASRPRARMVYGYTF. The chain recombines TRBV28 with TRBJ1-2; D remains unclear. The CDR3 totals 15 residues. V was trimmed by 6 bases and J by 4 bases, leaving 18 bases between them. Germline assignment: CDR1 MDHEN and CDR2 SYDVKM.

This clone appeared a single time. This chain links TRBV5-5 with TRBJ1-1; 8 bases are a match to TRBD1. CDR1 and CDR2 from the germline V gene are SGHKS and YYEKEE (reference sequence). V trimming: 0 bases; J trimming: 4 bases; junction bases outside the gene matches: 8. The CDR3 has 16 amino acids. CDR3: CASSLGTGLWVTEAFF. Written as DNA, the CDR3 is TGTGCCAGCAGCTTGGGGACAGGGTTATGGGTCACTGAAGCTTTCTTT.

CDR3 coding DNA: TGTGCCAGCAGCTTAGCGGACAGCAGCTCCTACGAGCAGTACTTC. Amino acids: CASSLADSSSYEQYF. The chain joins TRBV7-9 to TRBJ2-7; TRBD1 might be the D (6 bases). V gave up 0 bases and J gave up 0 bases, with 9 bases separating them. The V gene's germline CDR1 is SEHNR and CDR2 FQNEAQ (reference sequence). This CDR3 spans 15 amino acids.

The chain links TRBV5-6 to TRBJ2-7; D perhaps matches TRBD2 (7 bases). The germline V gene encodes CDR1 SGHDT and CDR2 YYEEEE. This CDR3 is 15 amino acids long. Trimming stripped 5 bases from V and 7 bases from J, with 22 bases between. CDR3: CASRTTGRGIGEQYF. The CDR3 DNA reads TGTGCCAGCAGAACCACAGGGAGGGGAATCGGGGAGCAGTACTTC.

The chain uses TRBV1 and TRBJ2-2; the listed D gene, TRBD2, was not tested against the DNA. TRBV1 has pseudogene status. This CDR3 contains 18 residues. This CDR3 is CTSSPGQLAGGNTGELFF. The CDR3 coding sequence is TGCACCAGCAGCCCGGGGCAACTAGCGGGAGGAAACACCGGGGAGCTGTTTTTT.

This chain connects TRBV6-5 to TRBJ1-2; possible D gene TRBD1, 5 bases. CDR3 length equals 13 residues. Trimming took off 6 bases at V and 2 bases at J, with 10 bases between the two ends. CDR1 MNHEY and CDR2 SVGAGI come from the germline V gene. The CDR3 DNA is TGTGCCAGCAGCCCGGGACGGAACTATGGCTACACCTTC. Residues: CASSPGRNYGYTF.

The J gene is TRBJ1-1, the V gene TRBV11-2; D possibly corresponds to TRBD1 (6 bases). The CDR3 sequence is 15 residues long. Germline V gene data show CDR1 as SGHAT and CDR2 as FQNNGV. The V end was cut by 4 bases, the J end by 1 base, with 13 bases between. The CDR3 sequence is CASSSVRGRNTEAFF. The CDR3 coding sequence is TGTGCCAGCAGCTCGGTCAGGGGTAGGAACACTGAAGCTTTCTTT.

The chain uses TRBV6-5 and TRBJ2-7; D may be TRBD1 (5 bases). Germline values: CDR1 MNHEY, CDR2 SVGAGI. This CDR3 comprises 13 residues. Trimming removed 8 bases at V and 2 bases at J, with 13 bases between. This CDR3 is CASQGSSTYEQYF. Written as DNA, the CDR3 is TGTGCCAGCCAGGGTTCATCAACCTACGAGCAGTACTTC.

J is TRBJ2-7 and V is TRBV19; 8 bases agree with TRBD1. V trimming: 7 bases; J trimming: 4 bases; junction bases outside the gene matches: 9. This CDR3 comprises 14 residues. Per germline, CDR1 LNHDA and CDR2 SQIVND (reference sequence). The CDR3 sequence: CASTSSGQGYEQYF. Written as DNA, the CDR3 is TGTGCCAGTACGTCATCCGGACAGGGTTACGAGCAGTACTTC.

The chain joins TRBV2 to TRBJ2-3, with 11 positions matching TRBD2. V gave up 7 bases and J gave up 4 bases; unmatched junction bases: 7. In germline, CDR1 is SNHLY, CDR2 FYNNEI. CDR3 length equals 15 residues. CDR3 coding DNA: TGTGCCAGCAATTTAGCGGGAGGGCCGGCAGATACGCAGTATTTT. Protein sequence: CASNLAGGPADTQYF.

The chain couples TRBV19 to TRBJ1-4, with D perhaps matching TRBD1 (5 bases). CDR1 and CDR2 from the germline V gene are LNHDA and SQIVND (reference sequence). The CDR3 sequence is 13 residues long. V was trimmed by 6 bases and J by 6 bases, leaving 11 bases between them. The CDR3 sequence is CASSGAIDEKLFF. CDR3 sequence (DNA): TGTGCCAGTAGCGGGGCGATTGATGAAAAACTGTTTTTT.

V and J are TRBV5-1 and TRBJ1-1; D is unclear. V lost 0 bases and J lost 10, with 16 bases in between. CDR1 SGHRS and CDR2 YFSETQ come from the germline V gene. The CDR3 runs to 14 residues. Here the CDR3 reads CASSLDGGLWGAFF. The CDR3 bases are TGCGCCAGCAGCTTGGATGGCGGCCTTTGGGGAGCTTTCTTT.

CDR3 DNA: TGTGCCAGCAGCCAGGACAGGGGAACGGGTGATGAGCAGTTCTTC. This codes for CASSQDRGTGDEQFF. The chain combines TRBV11-1 with TRBJ2-1; 9 bases line up with TRBD1. This CDR3 comprises 15 residues. Per the germline V gene, CDR1 is SGHAT and CDR2 is FQDESV (reference sequence). V was clipped by 5 bases and J by 8 bases; unmatched bases: 10. Based on the CDR3 plus reference TRBV11-1 and TRBJ2-1, the full variable domain is EAEVAQSPRYKITEKSQAVAFWCDPISGHATLYWYRQILGQGPELLVQFQDESVVDDSQLPKDRFSAERLKGVDSTLKIQPAELGDSAMYLCASSQDRGTGDEQFFGPGTRLTVL.